This TCR beta chain originates from a study of vaccination effects on CD4 cells after COVID-19. General study results and limits: Late post-vaccination, clones induced by infection and those induced by vaccine underwent marked clonal contraction.

Antigen-specific CD4+ T cells were expanded (with viral peptide pools) by the ViraFEST assay ahead of sequencing. Isolating CD4+ T cells followed roughly ten days of culture. Two-dose vaccination with either BNT162b2 or mRNA-1273 was given to the participants. Recipients of the vaccine had no prior SARS-CoV-2 infection and negative nucleocapsid antibodies. This clone has a handful of counts. Antigen unknown. Assay: immunoSEQ multiplex PCR; the TCRdb copy retains only in-frame clones and omits some. Among approximately 17,000 clones listed, around 70% were seen once. The ends were cut back, 7 bases at V and 6 bases at J, with 11 bases in the middle. Germline lookup yields CDR1 SGHDT and CDR2 YYEEEE. The CDR3 is 12 amino acids.

This clonotype was sampled from a human donor who received a COVID-19 vaccine. The sample here was CD4+ T cells from PBMCs cultured with SARS-CoV-2 spike peptides, taken after COVID-19 vaccination. The chain employs TRBV5-6 and TRBJ2-1, with a possible D match to TRBD2 (5 bases). The CDR3 sequence: CASVDSTNEQFF. CDR3 DNA sequence: TGTGCCAGCGTGGACTCGACCAATGAGCAGTTCTTC.